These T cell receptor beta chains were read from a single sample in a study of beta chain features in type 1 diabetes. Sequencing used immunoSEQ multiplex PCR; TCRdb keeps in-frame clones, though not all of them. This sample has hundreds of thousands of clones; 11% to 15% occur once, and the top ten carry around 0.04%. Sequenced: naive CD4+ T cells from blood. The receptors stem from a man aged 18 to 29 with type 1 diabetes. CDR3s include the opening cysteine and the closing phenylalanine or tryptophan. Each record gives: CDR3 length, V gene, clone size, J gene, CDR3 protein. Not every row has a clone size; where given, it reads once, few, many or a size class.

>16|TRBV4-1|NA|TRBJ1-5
CASSHPDRGTHQPQHF
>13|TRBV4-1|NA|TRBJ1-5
CASSGEARQPQHF
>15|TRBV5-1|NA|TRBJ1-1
CASSRQGAWDTEAFF
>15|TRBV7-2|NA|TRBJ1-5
CASSQRGGHNQPQHF
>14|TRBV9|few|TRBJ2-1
CASSVAGGRGEQFF
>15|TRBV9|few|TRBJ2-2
CASSVVSGNTGELFF
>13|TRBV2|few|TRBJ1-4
CASSEDPPGELFF
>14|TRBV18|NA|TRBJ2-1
CASSLGTEANEQFF
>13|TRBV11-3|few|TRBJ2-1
CASSSGAVNEQFF
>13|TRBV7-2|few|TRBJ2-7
CASSIPGFYEQYF
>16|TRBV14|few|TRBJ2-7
CASSQDVGQGAYEQYF
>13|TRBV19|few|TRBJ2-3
CASSISYLDTQYF
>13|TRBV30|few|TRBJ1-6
CAWGEGVSSPLHF
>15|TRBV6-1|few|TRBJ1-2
CASSGEDRLSWGYTF
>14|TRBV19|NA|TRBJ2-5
CASSPGDRGETQYF